This note documents a single T cell receptor (beta chain) sequence. This sample was taken from a study of blood T cells in healthy people across ages. This CDR3 region has 14 residues. V lost 5 bases and J lost 2; bases outside the gene matches: 7. Germline V gene sequence: CDR1 SQVTM, CDR2 ANQGSEA. A J-beta primer mix and a sample-barcoded 5' primer were used in a second PCR of about 7 to 12 cycles. One entry per CDR3 protein results from TCRdb running MiXCR on the 5' RACE reads. The sample yields hundreds of thousands of distinct CDR3 sequences, roughly 50% seen once. Around 10 milliliters of peripheral blood were drawn from each donor.

This receptor was taken from a man aged 80 or over in good health. This rearrangement joins TRBV29-1 to TRBJ2-7; 9 bases match TRBD1. The sample was blood. CDR3: CSVQNTGGPYEQYF. CDR3 nucleotide sequence: TGCAGCGTTCAGAATACAGGGGGCCCCTACGAGCAGTACTTC.